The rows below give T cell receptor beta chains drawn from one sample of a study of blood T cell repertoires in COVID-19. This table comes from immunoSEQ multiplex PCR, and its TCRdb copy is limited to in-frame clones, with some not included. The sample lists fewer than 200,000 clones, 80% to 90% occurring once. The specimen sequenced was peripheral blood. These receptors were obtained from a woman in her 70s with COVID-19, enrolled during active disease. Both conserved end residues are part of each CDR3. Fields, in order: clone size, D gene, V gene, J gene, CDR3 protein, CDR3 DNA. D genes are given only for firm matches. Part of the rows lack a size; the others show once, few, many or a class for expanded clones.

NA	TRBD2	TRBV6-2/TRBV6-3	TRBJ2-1	CASSYSSGRIRNEQFF	TGTGCCAGCAGTTACTCTAGCGGGAGAATTCGGAATGAGCAGTTCTTC
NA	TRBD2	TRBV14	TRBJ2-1	CASSRLAGGTYNEQFF	TGTGCCAGCAGCCGTTTAGCGGGAGGGACCTACAATGAGCAGTTCTTC
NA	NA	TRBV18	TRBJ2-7	CASSPSAGSSYEQYF	TGTGCCAGCTCACCTTCGGCAGGCAGCTCCTACGAGCAGTACTTC
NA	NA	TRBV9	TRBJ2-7	CASSPQAGYEQYF	TGTGCCAGCAGCCCTCAAGCGGGTTACGAGCAGTACTTC
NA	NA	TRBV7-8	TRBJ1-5	CASSLGQENQPQHF	TGTGCCAGCAGCTTAGGACAAGAGAATCAGCCCCAGCATTTT
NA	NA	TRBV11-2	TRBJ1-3	CASSARDNLSGNTIYF	TGTGCCAGCAGCGCCCGGGACAACCTGTCTGGAAACACCATATATTTT
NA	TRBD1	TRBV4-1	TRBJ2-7	CASSQDPTRQGANTRGEQYF	TGCGCCAGCAGCCAAGATCCCACCCGACAGGGGGCTAACACGAGGGGAGAGCAGTACTTC
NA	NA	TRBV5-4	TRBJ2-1	CASSLRDLRVGEQFF	TGTGCCAGCAGCTTGCGGGATCTAAGAGTAGGTGAGCAGTTCTTC
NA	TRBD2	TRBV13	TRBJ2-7	CASSRKTSGRVEEQYF	TGTGCCAGCAGTCGTAAGACTAGCGGGAGGGTGGAGGAGCAGTACTTC
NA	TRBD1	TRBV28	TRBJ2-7	CASSYSGTGGREQYF	TGTGCCAGCAGTTACTCCGGGACAGGGGGGAGGGAGCAGTACTTC
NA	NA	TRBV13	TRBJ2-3	CASSRDSDTQYF	TGTGCCAGCTCCCGTGACTCAGATACGCAGTATTTT
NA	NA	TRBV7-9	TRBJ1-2	CASSLEEGGYTF	TGTGCCAGCAGCTTAGAGGAGGGTGGCTACACCTTC
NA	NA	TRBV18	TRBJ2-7	CASSPSGTSYYEQYF	TGTGCCAGCTCACCGTCCGGGACAAGCTACTACGAGCAGTACTTC
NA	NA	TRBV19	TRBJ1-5	CASSGHRLEFNQPQHF	TGTGCCAGTAGTGGACACAGGTTGGAGTTCAATCAGCCCCAGCATTTT
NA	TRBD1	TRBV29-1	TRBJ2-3	CSVENLGRGPADTQYF	TGCAGCGTTGAAAATTTGGGCAGGGGGCCTGCAGATACGCAGTATTTT
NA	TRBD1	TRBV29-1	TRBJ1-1	CSVEKYTGTGGLAEAFF	TGCAGCGTTGAAAAGTACACCGGGACAGGGGGCCTGGCTGAAGCTTTCTTT
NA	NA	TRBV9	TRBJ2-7	CASSVGVGYEQYF	TGTGCCAGCAGCGTCGGGGTCGGCTACGAGCAGTACTTC
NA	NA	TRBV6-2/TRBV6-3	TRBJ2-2	CASSRGQTNTGELFF	TGTGCCAGCAGTCGGGGACAAACGAACACCGGGGAGCTGTTTTTT
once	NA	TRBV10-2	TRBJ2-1	CASSESAGTAYNEQFF	TGCGCCAGCAGTGAGTCGGCGGGCACTGCCTACAATGAGCAGTTCTTC
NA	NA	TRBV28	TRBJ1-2	CASSLLGAANYGYTF	TGTGCCAGCAGTTTACTCGGCGCGGCTAACTATGGCTACACCTTC